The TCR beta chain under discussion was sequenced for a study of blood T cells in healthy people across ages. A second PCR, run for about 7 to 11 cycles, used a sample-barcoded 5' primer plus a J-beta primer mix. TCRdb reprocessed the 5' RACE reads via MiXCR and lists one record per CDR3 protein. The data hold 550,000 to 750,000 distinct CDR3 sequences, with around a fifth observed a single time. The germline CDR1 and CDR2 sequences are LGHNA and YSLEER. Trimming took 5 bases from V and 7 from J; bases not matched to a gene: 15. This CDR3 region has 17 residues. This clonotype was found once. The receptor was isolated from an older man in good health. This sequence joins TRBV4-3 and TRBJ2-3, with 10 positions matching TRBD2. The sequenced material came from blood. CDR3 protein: CASSALLAGDGSYTQYF. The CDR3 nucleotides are TGCGCCAGCAGCGCCCTCCTAGCGGGAGATGGATCTTATACGCAGTATTTT.